Listed below are T cell receptor beta chains from one sample, sequenced in a study of T cell responses to AZD1222 COVID-19 vaccine. The repertoire was sequenced with immunoSEQ multiplex PCR; TCRdb's copy has only in-frame clones and lacks some. The data show 100,000 to 150,000 clones, with 75% to 90% seen just once and approximately 4.4% held by the top ten. This material consisted of peripheral blood, taken 28 days after the second AZD1222 dose. These receptors came from an adult who received the AZD1222 COVID-19 vaccine. Both conserved end residues are part of each CDR3. Clone size is given for some rows only: seen once, a few or many times, or a class if the clone is expanded.

>TRBV7-8|NA
CASSQLGGYTEAFF
>TRBV27|NA
CASSSGTSGAPSGETQYF
>TRBV7-2|NA
CASSRGRGGEKLFF
>TRBV28|NA
CASSSPTRGMNTEAFF
>TRBV6-5|NA
CASSLLRGDTQYF
>TRBV24-1|NA
CATSDPGTSRNTIYF
>TRBV6-4|NA
CASKRGLAGGNYNEQFF
>TRBV10-2|NA
CASSVGVVREQFF
>TRBV12-3/TRBV12-4|NA
CASSLDEKLFF
>TRBV15|few
CATSRDEGGLSYNSPLHF
>TRBV6-5|NA
CASSLGELSYEQYF
>TRBV7-3|NA
CASTDDTNTEAFF
>TRBV3-1/TRBV3-2|NA
CASSQDGGIRQPQHF
>TRBV9|NA
CASSVGGGRETQYF
>TRBV5-1|NA
CASSLGTANTDTQYF
>TRBV28|NA
CASTLRGGYVEQYF
>TRBV30|many
CAWSGTGDGYEQYF
>TRBV28|NA
CASRKGGQTYEQYF